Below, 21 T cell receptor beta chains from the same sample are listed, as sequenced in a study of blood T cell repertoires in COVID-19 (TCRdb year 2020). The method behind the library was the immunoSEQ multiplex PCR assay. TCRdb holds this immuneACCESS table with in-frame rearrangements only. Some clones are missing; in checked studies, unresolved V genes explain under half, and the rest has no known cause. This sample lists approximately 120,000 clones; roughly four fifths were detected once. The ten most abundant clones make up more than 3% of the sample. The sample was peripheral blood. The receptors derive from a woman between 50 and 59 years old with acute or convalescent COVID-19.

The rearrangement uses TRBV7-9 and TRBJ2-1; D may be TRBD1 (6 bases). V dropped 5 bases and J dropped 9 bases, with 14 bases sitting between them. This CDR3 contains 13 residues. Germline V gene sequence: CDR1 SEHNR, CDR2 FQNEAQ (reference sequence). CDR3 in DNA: TGTGCCAGCAGCCGACCGAGAGGGGGTGAGCAGTTCTTC. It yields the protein CASSRPRGGEQFF.

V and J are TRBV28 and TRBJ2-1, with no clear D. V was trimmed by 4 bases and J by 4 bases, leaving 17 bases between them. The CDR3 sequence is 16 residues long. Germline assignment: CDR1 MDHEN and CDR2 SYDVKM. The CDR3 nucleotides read TGTGCCAGCAGTTCCCCCTATACCCCGACTTACAATGAGCAGTTCTTC. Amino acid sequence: CASSSPYTPTYNEQFF.

The DNA of the CDR3 is TGTGCCAGCAGTCCTGCTGGACTAGCGGGAATTTACGAGCAGTACTTC. Protein: CASSPAGLAGIYEQYF. The chain combines TRBV27 with TRBJ2-7; 12 bases fit TRBD2. The CDR3 is 16 residues long. V shed 5 bases, J shed 4 bases, and the junction held 9 bases outside the gene matches. Germline CDR1 reads MNHEY; CDR2 reads SMNVEV (reference sequence).

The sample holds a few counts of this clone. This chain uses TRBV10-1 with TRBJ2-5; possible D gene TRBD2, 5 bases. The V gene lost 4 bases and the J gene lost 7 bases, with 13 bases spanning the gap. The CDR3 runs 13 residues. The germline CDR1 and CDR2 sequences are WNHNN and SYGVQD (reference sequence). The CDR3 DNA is TGCGCCAGCAGTGGTCGGGTCCGGGGGACCCAGTACTTC. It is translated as CASSGRVRGTQYF.

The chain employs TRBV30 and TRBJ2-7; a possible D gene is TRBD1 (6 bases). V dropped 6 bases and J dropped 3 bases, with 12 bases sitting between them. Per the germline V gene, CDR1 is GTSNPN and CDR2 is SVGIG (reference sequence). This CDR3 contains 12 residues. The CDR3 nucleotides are TGTGCCTGCAGGGGATACTACTACGAGCAGTACTTC. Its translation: CACRGYYYEQYF.

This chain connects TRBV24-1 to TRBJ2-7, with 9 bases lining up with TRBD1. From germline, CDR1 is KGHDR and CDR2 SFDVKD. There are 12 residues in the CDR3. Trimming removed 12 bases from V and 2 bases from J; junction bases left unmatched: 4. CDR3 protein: CAPHRGPYEQYF. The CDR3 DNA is TGTGCCCCACACAGGGGGCCCTACGAGCAGTACTTC.

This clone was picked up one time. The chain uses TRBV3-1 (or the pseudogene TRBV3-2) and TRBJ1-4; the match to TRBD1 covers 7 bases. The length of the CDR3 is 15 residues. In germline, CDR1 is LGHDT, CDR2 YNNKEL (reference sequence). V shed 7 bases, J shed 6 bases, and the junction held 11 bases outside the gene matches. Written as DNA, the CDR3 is TGTGCCAGCACCGAGAGGGGGCGCTTGGATGAAAAACTGTTTTTT. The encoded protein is CASTERGRLDEKLFF.

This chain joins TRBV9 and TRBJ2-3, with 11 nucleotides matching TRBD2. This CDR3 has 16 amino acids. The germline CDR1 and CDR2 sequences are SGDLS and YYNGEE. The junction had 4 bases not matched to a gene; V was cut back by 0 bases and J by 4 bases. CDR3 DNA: TGTGCCAGCAGCGTAGAGACTAGCGGGGAGTCAGATACGCAGTATTTT. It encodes CASSVETSGESDTQYF.

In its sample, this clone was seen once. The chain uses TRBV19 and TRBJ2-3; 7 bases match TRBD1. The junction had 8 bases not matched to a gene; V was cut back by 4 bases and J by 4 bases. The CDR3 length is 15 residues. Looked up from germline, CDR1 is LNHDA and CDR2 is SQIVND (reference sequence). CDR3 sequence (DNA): TGTGCCAGTAGTACCCGACAGGGTCAAGCAGATACGCAGTATTTT. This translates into CASSTRQGQADTQYF.

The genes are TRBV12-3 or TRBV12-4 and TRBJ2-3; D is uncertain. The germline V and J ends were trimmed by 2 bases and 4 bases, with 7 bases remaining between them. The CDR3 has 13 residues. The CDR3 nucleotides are TGTGCCAGCAGTTTACCCCGAGCAGATACGCAGTATTTT. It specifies CASSLPRADTQYF.

Here the CDR3 DNA reads TGTGCCAGCAGCTTAGGGGGAGGTTCGCGCTCTGGAAACACCATATATTTT. Protein product: CASSLGGGSRSGNTIYF. The V gene is TRBV7-2, the J gene TRBJ1-3; D not resolved. The CDR3 consists of 17 residues. Per germline, CDR1 SGHTA and CDR2 FQGNSA. Trimming took 1 base from V and 0 from J, leaving 13 bases between them.

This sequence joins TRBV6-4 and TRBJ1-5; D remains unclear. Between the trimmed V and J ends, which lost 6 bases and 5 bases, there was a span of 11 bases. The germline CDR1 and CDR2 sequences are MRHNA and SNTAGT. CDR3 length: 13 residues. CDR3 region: CASSPEADQPQHF. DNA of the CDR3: TGTGCCAGCAGCCCTGAGGCGGATCAGCCCCAGCATTTT.

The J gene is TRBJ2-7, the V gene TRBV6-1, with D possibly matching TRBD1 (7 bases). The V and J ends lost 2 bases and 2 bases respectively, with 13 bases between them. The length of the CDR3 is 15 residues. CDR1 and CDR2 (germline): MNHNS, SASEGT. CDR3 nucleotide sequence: TGTGCCAGCAGTGAACCAGGGGGGACACCCTACGAGCAGTACTTC. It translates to CASSEPGGTPYEQYF.

The CDR3 region has the DNA TGTGCCTGGAGCCTGGCGGGGAGTCCGAACACTGAAGCTTTCTTT. This encodes CAWSLAGSPNTEAFF. V and J are TRBV30 and TRBJ1-1; D call uncertain. Germline CDR1 GTSNPN, CDR2 SVGIG (reference sequence). V was pared by 3 bases and J by 1 base, with 15 bases between. The CDR3 is made up of 15 amino acids. The whole variable domain, remainder taken from reference TRBV30 and TRBJ1-1, is SQTIHQWPATLVQPVGSPLSLECTVEGTSNPNLYWYRQAAGRGLQLLFYSVGIGQISSEVPQNLSASRPQDRQFILSSKKLLLSDSGFYLCAWSLAGSPNTEAFFGQGTRLTVV.

CDR3 amino acids: CATSDPREGTGQPQHF. CDR3 DNA: TGTGCCACCAGTGACCCGCGGGAAGGGACGGGTCAGCCCCAGCATTTT. This rearrangement joins TRBV24-1 to TRBJ1-5; weak D call: TRBD1 (5 bases). The germline CDR1 and CDR2 sequences are KGHDR and SFDVKD. Between the trimmed V and J ends, which lost 4 bases and 6 bases, there was a span of 18 bases. This CDR3 has 16 amino acids.

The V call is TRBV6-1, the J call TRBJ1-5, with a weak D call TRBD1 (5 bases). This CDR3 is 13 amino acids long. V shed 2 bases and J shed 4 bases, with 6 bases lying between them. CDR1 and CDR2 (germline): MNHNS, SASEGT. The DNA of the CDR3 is TGTGCCAGCAGTGAACAGGGAAATCAGCCCCAGCATTTT. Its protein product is CASSEQGNQPQHF.

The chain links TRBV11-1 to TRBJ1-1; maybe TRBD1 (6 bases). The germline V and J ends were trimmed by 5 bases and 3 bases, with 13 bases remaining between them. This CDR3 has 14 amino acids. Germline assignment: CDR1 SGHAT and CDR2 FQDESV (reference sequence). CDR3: CASSRGRGDTEAFF. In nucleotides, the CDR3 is TGTGCCAGCAGCCGAGGGAGGGGGGACACTGAAGCTTTCTTT. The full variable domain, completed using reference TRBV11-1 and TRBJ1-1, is EAEVAQSPRYKITEKSQAVAFWCDPISGHATLYWYRQILGQGPELLVQFQDESVVDDSQLPKDRFSAERLKGVDSTLKIQPAELGDSAMYLCASSRGRGDTEAFFGQGTRLTVV.

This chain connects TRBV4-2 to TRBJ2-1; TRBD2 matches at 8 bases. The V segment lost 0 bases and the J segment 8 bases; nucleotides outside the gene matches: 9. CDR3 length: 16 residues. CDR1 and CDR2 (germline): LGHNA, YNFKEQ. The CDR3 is CASSQDSGGGIDEQFF. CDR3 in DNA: TGTGCCAGCAGCCAAGACTCGGGGGGGGGCATCGATGAGCAGTTCTTC.

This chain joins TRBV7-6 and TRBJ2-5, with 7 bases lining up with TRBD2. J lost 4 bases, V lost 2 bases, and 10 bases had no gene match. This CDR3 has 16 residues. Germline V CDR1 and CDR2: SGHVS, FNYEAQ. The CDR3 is CASSLSGGSGVETQYF. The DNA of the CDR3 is TGTGCCAGCAGCTTAAGTGGCGGGAGTGGGGTAGAGACCCAGTACTTC.

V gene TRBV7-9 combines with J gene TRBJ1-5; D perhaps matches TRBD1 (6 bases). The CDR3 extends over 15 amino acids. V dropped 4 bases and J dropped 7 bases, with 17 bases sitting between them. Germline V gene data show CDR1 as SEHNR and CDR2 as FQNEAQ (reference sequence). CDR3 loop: CASSSQQGRGQPQHF. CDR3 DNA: TGTGCCAGCAGCTCTCAACAGGGTAGGGGCCAGCCCCAGCATTTT.

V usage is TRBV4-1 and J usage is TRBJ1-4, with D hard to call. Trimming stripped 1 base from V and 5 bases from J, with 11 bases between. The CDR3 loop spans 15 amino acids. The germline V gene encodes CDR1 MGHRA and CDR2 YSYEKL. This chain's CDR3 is CASSQVQLLNEKLFF. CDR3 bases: TGCGCCAGCAGCCAAGTCCAGTTACTAAATGAAAAACTGTTTTTT.